The 26 T cell receptor beta chains below were found in one sample sequenced in a study of blood T cell repertoires in COVID-19. Assay used: immunoSEQ multiplex PCR; TCRdb lists only in-frame clones, some missing. The sample yields 120,000 to 150,000 clones, roughly 84% seen once. Sample: peripheral blood. These receptors were obtained from a human donor in a cohort sampled during active COVID-19.

This clone was seen once. This sequence joins TRBV11-2 and TRBJ2-5, with TRBD2 as a possible D gene (5 bases). The CDR3 runs to 13 residues. V shed 1 base and J shed 9 bases, with 12 bases lying between them. The germline V gene encodes CDR1 SGHAT and CDR2 FQNNGV. The CDR3: CASSLGGPEAQYF. The CDR3 coding sequence is TGTGCCAGCAGCTTAGGCGGCCCGGAGGCCCAGTACTTC. The whole variable domain, filled in from reference TRBV11-2 and TRBJ2-5, reads EAGVAQSPRYKIIEKRQSVAFWCNPISGHATLYWYQQILGQGPKLLIQFQNNGVVDDSQLPKDRFSAERLKGVDSTLKIQPAKLEDSAVYLCASSLGGPEAQYFGPGTRLLVL.

This clone was detected once. The chain links TRBV7-2 to TRBJ1-3, with D unclear. Trimming took 1 base from V and 5 from J, leaving 12 bases between them. Germline V CDR1 and CDR2: SGHTA, FQGNSA. The CDR3 is 15 amino acids. CDR3 sequence reads: CASSLGQALRNTIYF. The CDR3, as DNA: TGTGCCAGCAGCTTAGGGCAGGCTCTGAGAAACACCATATATTTT.

CDR3: CASSWGQSNTEAFF. As DNA, the CDR3 is TGTGCCAGCAGCTGGGGACAGTCGAACACTGAAGCTTTCTTT. This chain links TRBV5-4 with TRBJ1-1; 7 bases align to TRBD1. Germline V CDR1 and CDR2: SGHNT, YYREEE (reference sequence). The CDR3 consists of 14 residues. V shed 3 bases, J shed 1 base, and the junction held 3 bases outside the gene matches.

This clone has only one observation. This chain links TRBV18 with TRBJ2-5; possibly TRBD2 for D (5 bases). The germline V gene has CDR1 KGHSH and CDR2 LQKENI. With 3 bases removed from V and 5 bases from J, the gap between germline ends came to 13 bases. The CDR3 has 14 amino acids. The CDR3: CASSPGIAQETQYF. The CDR3 DNA reads TGTGCCAGCTCACCTGGAATAGCGCAGGAGACCCAGTACTTC.

This chain links TRBV6-6 with TRBJ2-1; TRBD2 matches at 15 bases. The CDR3 has 15 amino acids. J lost 7 bases, V lost 7 bases, and 5 bases had no gene match. The germline V gene has CDR1 MNHNY and CDR2 SVGAGI (reference sequence). CDR3 DNA sequence: TGTGCCAGCACCCTCGGGACTAGCGGGGGGAATGAGCAGTTCTTC. Residues: CASTLGTSGGNEQFF.

The chain carries TRBV10-3 and TRBJ2-5, with D perhaps matching TRBD2 (6 bases). The CDR3 has 13 amino acids. Germline values: CDR1 ENHRY, CDR2 SYGVKD. The V and J ends lost 6 bases and 5 bases respectively, with 13 bases between them. The CDR3 is CAIRAIGGETQYF. The CDR3 DNA is TGTGCCATCAGGGCCATTGGAGGGGAGACCCAGTACTTC.

The V gene is TRBV5-1, the J gene TRBJ2-3; 12 bases line up with TRBD2. Germline V gives CDR1 SGHRS, CDR2 YFSETQ. The CDR3 covers 18 residues. The J segment lost 4 bases and the V segment lost 6 bases, leaving 15 bases of the junction unmatched. CDR3 sequence: CASTFGTSGFSGADTQYF. DNA of the CDR3: TGCGCCAGCACCTTTGGGACTAGCGGGTTTAGTGGGGCAGATACGCAGTATTTT. The variable domain in full, with the rest retrieved from reference TRBV5-1 and TRBJ2-3, is KAGVTQTPRYLIKTRGQQVTLSCSPISGHRSVSWYQQTPGQGLQFLFEYFSETQRNKGNFPGRFSGRQFSNSRSEMNVSTLELGDSALYLCASTFGTSGFSGADTQYFGPGTRLTVL.

V usage is TRBV4-1 and J usage is TRBJ2-7, with TRBD2 as a possible D gene (5 bases). The CDR3 sequence is 16 residues long. The germline gives CDR1 MGHRA, CDR2 YSYEKL. V lost 0 bases and J 3 bases, leaving 15 bases between the germline ends. For the CDR3, the DNA is TGCGCCAGCAGCCAAGATCAGGTCCCTGGGAGCTACGAGCAGTACTTC. This translates into CASSQDQVPGSYEQYF.

The genes are TRBV7-2 and TRBJ1-1; 8 bases are shared with TRBD1. The ends lost 0 bases at V and 5 bases at J; junction bases unmatched: 5. In germline, CDR1 is SGHTA, CDR2 FQGNSA. The CDR3 covers 15 residues. The CDR3 loop reads CASSLAAGGKTEAFF. The CDR3 DNA is TGTGCCAGCAGCTTAGCGGCAGGGGGCAAGACTGAAGCTTTCTTT.

The V and J genes are TRBV2 and TRBJ1-1; possibly TRBD1 for D (6 bases). Germline V lookup: CDR1 SNHLY, CDR2 FYNNEI. Trimming removed 9 bases from V and 1 base from J, with 6 bases in between. There are 11 residues in the CDR3. CDR3 bases: TGTGCCAGAGGGGGGAACACTGAAGCTTTCTTT. Its protein is CARGGNTEAFF.

V usage is TRBV9 and J usage is TRBJ2-7, with D possibly matching TRBD1 (5 bases). V was clipped by 4 bases and J by 12 bases, with 17 bases between them. The CDR3 spans 12 residues. Germline V lookup: CDR1 SGDLS, CDR2 YYNGEE. Written as DNA, the CDR3 is TGTGCCAGCAGCAAGGAGCAGGGTCGGATGTACTTC. Translating it yields CASSKEQGRMYF.

The genes are TRBV4-1 and TRBJ2-1, with TRBD2 matching 9 bases. The CDR3 has 15 residues. V dropped 3 bases and J dropped 4; count of bases not matched to a gene: 4. From germline, CDR1 is MGHRA and CDR2 YSYEKL. The CDR3 is CASSHGGGAYNEQFF. The CDR3, as DNA: TGCGCCAGCAGCCATGGCGGGGGGGCTTACAATGAGCAGTTCTTC.

This chain links TRBV5-1 with TRBJ2-1, with 9 bases that match TRBD1. The length of the CDR3 is 15 residues. The germline CDR1 and CDR2 sequences are SGHRS and YFSETQ. The J segment lost 4 bases and the V segment lost 4 bases, leaving 6 bases of the junction unmatched. The DNA of the CDR3 is TGCGCCAGCAGCCTGGGACAGGGAAGGTACAATGAGCAGTTCTTC. Translation gives CASSLGQGRYNEQFF. The variable domain in full, completed from reference TRBV5-1 and TRBJ2-1, reads KAGVTQTPRYLIKTRGQQVTLSCSPISGHRSVSWYQQTPGQGLQFLFEYFSETQRNKGNFPGRFSGRQFSNSRSEMNVSTLELGDSALYLCASSLGQGRYNEQFFGPGTRLTVL.

The chain combines TRBV6-5 with TRBJ1-5, with 7 bases lining up with TRBD1. The ends lost 6 bases at V and 7 bases at J; junction bases unmatched: 9. CDR3 length equals 14 residues. Germline loops: CDR1 MNHEY, CDR2 SVGAGI. The CDR3 sequence is CASRRQGDGQPQHF. In DNA form, the CDR3 reads TGTGCCAGCAGGCGACAGGGCGACGGGCAGCCCCAGCATTTT.

The V call is TRBV7-2, the J call TRBJ1-5; 9 nucleotides match TRBD1. CDR1 is SGHTA and CDR2 is FQGNSA in the germline V gene. J gave up 7 bases and V 1 base, and 5 bases lay outside the gene matches. The CDR3 covers 15 residues. The CDR3 region has the DNA TGTGCCAGCAGCTTAGGGACAGGGGTTGGACAGCCCCAGCATTTT. Translating gives CASSLGTGVGQPQHF.

The V call is TRBV7-2, the J call TRBJ2-5; 10 bases align to TRBD1. Germline V gene data show CDR1 as SGHTA and CDR2 as FQGNSA. CDR3 size: 14 residues. V shed 5 bases and J 9 bases; nucleotides not matched to a gene: 9. CDR3 loop: CASSLRQGAEPQYF. The CDR3 DNA reads as TGTGCCAGCAGCCTCAGACAGGGGGCCGAGCCCCAGTACTTC.

The rearrangement joins TRBV10-3 to TRBJ2-3, with a possible D match to TRBD1 (6 bases). This CDR3 has 16 residues. Germline loops: CDR1 ENHRY, CDR2 SYGVKD. V lost 4 bases and J 5 bases, leaving 19 bases between the germline ends. CDR3 sequence (DNA): TGTGCCATCAGTGGTCAGTCAGGGGCAAGAGGAGATACGCAGTATTTT. This codes for CAISGQSGARGDTQYF.

This chain connects TRBV24-1 to TRBJ2-3; 9 positions agree with TRBD1. The J segment lost 5 bases and the V segment lost 4 bases, leaving 9 bases of the junction unmatched. The V gene's germline CDR1 is KGHDR and CDR2 SFDVKD. The CDR3 runs 16 residues. In DNA, the CDR3 is TGTGCCACCAGTGACCCCACAGGGGGCGGTTTAGATACGCAGTATTTT. It encodes CATSDPTGGGLDTQYF.

This chain joins TRBV18 and TRBJ1-3; D is uncertain. Looked up from germline, CDR1 is KGHSH and CDR2 is LQKENI. CDR3 size: 15 residues. V gave up 3 bases and J gave up 0 bases, with 9 bases separating them. The CDR3 loop is CASSPPGGSGNTIYF. In DNA form, the CDR3 reads TGTGCCAGCTCACCTCCCGGCGGCTCTGGAAACACCATATATTTT. Based on the CDR3 plus reference TRBV18 and TRBJ1-3, the full variable domain is NAGVMQNPRHLVRRRGQEARLRCSPMKGHSHVYWYRQLPEEGLKFMVYLQKENIIDESGMPKERFSAEFPKEGPSILRIQQVVRGDSAAYFCASSPPGGSGNTIYFGEGSWLTVV.

This chain links TRBV12-2 with TRBJ1-5. TRBV12-2 is listed as a pseudogene. This CDR3 has 16 amino acids. The CDR3 region is CASPQRHGEGNQPQHF. The CDR3 DNA is TGTGCAAGTCCCCAGAGGCACGGCGAGGGCAATCAGCCCCAGCATTTT.

The chain links TRBV3-1 (or the pseudogene TRBV3-2) to TRBJ2-4; TRBD1 aligns across 9 bases. The CDR3 runs to 17 residues. Losses at the gene ends were 2 bases for V and 0 bases for J; bases not matched to a gene: 5. Germline CDR1 and CDR2: LGHDT and YNNKEL (reference sequence). Written as DNA, the CDR3 is TGTGCCAGCAGCCAAAGAGGACAGGGGAAAGCCAAAAACATTCAGTACTTC. Its protein product is CASSQRGQGKAKNIQYF.

J is TRBJ1-2 and V is TRBV6-5; D not certain. Germline values: CDR1 MNHEY, CDR2 SVGAGI. The germline V and J ends were trimmed by 5 bases and 7 bases, with 17 bases remaining between them. There are 14 residues in the CDR3. This chain's CDR3 is CASSIGRGFGGYTF. Here the CDR3 DNA reads TGTGCCAGCAGTATCGGACGGGGTTTTGGTGGCTACACCTTC.

This clone was counted only a few times. The rearrangement uses TRBV6-4 and TRBJ2-5; 10 nucleotides align to TRBD2. The CDR3 length is 15 residues. CDR1 MRHNA and CDR2 SNTAGT come from the germline V gene. Unmatched junction bases numbered 3, after V lost 3 bases and J lost 2 bases. The CDR3 loop reads CASSELAGSQETQYF. CDR3 in DNA: TGTGCCAGCAGTGAACTAGCGGGGAGTCAAGAGACCCAGTACTTC.

The chain carries TRBV6-5 and TRBJ2-1; 9 nucleotides match TRBD1. Germline trimming cut 6 bases from V and 5 bases from J; bases unmatched to any gene: 5. Germline loops: CDR1 MNHEY, CDR2 SVGAGI. This CDR3 contains 14 residues. Here the CDR3 DNA reads TGTGCCAGCAGGGGGGACAGGGCTAACAATGAGCAGTTCTTC. Residues: CASRGDRANNEQFF.

The chain couples TRBV24-1 to TRBJ1-3, with 7 positions matching TRBD1. Germline assignment: CDR1 KGHDR and CDR2 SFDVKD. There are 13 residues in the CDR3. Unmatched junction bases numbered 5, after V lost 4 bases and J lost 9 bases. The CDR3 bases are TGTGCCACCAGTGAGCGACAGGGATCCACCATATATTTT. It translates to CATSERQGSTIYF.

Concerning this clone itself: Other DNA sequences in this specimen translate into the identical CDR3. The chain uses TRBV28 and TRBJ2-3, with TRBD2 matching 7 bases. The CDR3 contains 13 residues. Germline CDR1 MDHEN, CDR2 SYDVKM. After removal of 5 bases from V and 1 base from J, the junction contained 0 bases not matched to a gene. The CDR3 bases are TGTGCCAGCAGTAGCGGGGGCACAGATACGCAGTATTTT. This translates into CASSSGGTDTQYF.